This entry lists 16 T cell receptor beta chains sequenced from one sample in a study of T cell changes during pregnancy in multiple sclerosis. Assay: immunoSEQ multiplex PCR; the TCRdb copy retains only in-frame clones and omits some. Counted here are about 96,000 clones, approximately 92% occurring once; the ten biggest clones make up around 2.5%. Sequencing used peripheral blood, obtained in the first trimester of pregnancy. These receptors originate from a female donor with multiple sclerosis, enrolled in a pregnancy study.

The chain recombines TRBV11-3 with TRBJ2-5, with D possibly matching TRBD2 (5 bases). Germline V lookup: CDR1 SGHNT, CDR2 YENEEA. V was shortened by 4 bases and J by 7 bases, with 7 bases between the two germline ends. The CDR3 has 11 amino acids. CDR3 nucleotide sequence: TGTGCCAGCAGCTCCGAGGGGACCCAGTACTTC. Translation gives CASSSEGTQYF.

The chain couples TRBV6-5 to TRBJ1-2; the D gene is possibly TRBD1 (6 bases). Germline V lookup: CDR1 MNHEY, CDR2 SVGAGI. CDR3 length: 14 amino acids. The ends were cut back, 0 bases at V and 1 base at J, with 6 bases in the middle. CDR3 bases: TGTGCCAGCAGTTACTCACAGGGTAACTATGGCTACACCTTC. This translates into CASSYSQGNYGYTF.

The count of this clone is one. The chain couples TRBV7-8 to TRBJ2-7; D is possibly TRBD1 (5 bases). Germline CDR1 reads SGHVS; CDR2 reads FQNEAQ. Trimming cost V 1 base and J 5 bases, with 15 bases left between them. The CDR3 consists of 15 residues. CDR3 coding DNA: TGTGCCAGCAGCTTAGTGCCAGGGCCTCGTCACGAGCAGTACTTC. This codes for CASSLVPGPRHEQYF.

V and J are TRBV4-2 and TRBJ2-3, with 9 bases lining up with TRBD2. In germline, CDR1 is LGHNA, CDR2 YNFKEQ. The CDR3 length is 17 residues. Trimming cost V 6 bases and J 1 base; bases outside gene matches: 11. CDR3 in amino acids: CASRKSLAGAGTDTQYF. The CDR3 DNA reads TGTGCCAGCAGAAAGTCCTTAGCGGGAGCGGGCACAGATACGCAGTATTTT.

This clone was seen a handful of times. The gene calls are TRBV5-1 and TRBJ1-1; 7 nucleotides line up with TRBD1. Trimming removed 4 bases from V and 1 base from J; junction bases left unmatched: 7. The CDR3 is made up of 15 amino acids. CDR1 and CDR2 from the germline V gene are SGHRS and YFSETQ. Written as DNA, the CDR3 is TGCGCCAGCAGCACTTGGACAGGCTCGAACACTGAAGCTTTCTTT. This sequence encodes CASSTWTGSNTEAFF.

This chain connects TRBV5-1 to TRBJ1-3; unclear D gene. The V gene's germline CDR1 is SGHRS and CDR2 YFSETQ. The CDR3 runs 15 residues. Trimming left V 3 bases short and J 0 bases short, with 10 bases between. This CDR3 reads CASSYSGNSGNTIYF. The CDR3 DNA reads TGCGCCAGCAGCTACTCAGGAAACTCTGGAAACACCATATATTTT.

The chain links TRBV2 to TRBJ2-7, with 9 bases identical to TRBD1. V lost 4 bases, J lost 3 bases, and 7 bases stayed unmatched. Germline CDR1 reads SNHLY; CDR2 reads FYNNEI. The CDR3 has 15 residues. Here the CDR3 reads CASSAGTGSFYEQYF. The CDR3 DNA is TGTGCCAGCAGTGCCGGGACAGGGAGTTTCTACGAGCAGTACTTC.

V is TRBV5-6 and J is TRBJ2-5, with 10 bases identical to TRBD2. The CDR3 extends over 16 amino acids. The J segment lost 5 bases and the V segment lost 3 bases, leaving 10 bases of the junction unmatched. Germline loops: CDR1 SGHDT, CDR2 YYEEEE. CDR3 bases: TGTGCCAGCAGCTCACCGGGACTAGCGCTCTCGGAGACCCAGTACTTC. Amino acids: CASSSPGLALSETQYF. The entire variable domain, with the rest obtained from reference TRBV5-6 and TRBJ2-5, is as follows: DAGVTQSPTHLIKTRGQQVTLRCSPKSGHDTVSWYQQALGQGPQFIFQYYEEEERQRGNFPDRFSGHQFPNYSSELNVNALLLGDSALYLCASSSPGLALSETQYFGPGTRLLVL.

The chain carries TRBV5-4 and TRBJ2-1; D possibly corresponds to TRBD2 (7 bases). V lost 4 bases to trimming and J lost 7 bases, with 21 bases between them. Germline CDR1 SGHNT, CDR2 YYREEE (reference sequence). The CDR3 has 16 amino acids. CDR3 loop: CASSLGGGRAVNEQFF. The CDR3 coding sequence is TGTGCCAGCAGCCTCGGAGGGGGGAGGGCCGTGAATGAGCAGTTCTTC.

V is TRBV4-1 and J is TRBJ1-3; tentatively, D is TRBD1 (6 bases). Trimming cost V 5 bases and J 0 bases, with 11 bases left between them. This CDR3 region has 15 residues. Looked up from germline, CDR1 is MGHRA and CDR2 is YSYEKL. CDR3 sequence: CASSEPRGSGNTIYF. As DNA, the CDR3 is TGCGCCAGCAGCGAGCCCAGGGGCTCTGGAAACACCATATATTTT.

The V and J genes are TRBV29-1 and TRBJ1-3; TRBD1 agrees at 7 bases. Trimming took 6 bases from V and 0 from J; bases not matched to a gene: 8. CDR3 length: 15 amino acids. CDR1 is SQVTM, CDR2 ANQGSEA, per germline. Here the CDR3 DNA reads TGCAGCGTCACAGGGGCCAGCGACTCTGGAAACACCATATATTTT. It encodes CSVTGASDSGNTIYF.

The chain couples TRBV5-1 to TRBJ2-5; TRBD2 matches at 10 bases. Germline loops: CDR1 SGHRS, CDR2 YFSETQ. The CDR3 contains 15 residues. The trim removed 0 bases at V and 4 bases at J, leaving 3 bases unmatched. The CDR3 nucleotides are TGCGCCAGCAGCTTGGATACTAGCGGGACAGAGACCCAGTACTTC. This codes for CASSLDTSGTETQYF.

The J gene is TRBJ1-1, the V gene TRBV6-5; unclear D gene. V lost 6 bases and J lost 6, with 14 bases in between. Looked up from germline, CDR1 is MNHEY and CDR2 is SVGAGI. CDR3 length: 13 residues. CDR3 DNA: TGTGCCAGCAGGACCACGGGCGGGTCTGAAGCTTTCTTT. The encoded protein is CASRTTGGSEAFF.

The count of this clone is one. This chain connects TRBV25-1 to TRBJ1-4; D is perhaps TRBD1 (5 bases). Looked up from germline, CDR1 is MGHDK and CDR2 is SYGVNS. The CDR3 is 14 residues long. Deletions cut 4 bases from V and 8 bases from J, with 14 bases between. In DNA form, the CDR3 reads TGTGCCAGCAGTGTACCGGGGGGACTAGAAAAACTGTTTTTT. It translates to CASSVPGGLEKLFF. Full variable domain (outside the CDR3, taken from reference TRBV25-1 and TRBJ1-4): EADIYQTPRYLVIGTGKKITLECSQTMGHDKMYWYQQDPGMELHLIHYSYGVNSTEKGDLSSESTVSRIRTEHFPLTLESARPSHTSQYLCASSVPGGLEKLFFGSGTQLSVL.

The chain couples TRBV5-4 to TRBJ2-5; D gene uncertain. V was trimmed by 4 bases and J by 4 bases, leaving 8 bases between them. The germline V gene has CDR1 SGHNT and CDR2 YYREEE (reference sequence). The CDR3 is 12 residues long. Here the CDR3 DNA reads TGTGCCAGCAGCCAGTCGGGAGAGACCCAGTACTTC. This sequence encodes CASSQSGETQYF. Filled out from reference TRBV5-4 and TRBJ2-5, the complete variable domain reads ETGVTQSPTHLIKTRGQQVTLRCSSQSGHNTVSWYQQALGQGPQFIFQYYREEENGRGNFPPRFSGLQFPNYSSELNVNALELDDSALYLCASSQSGETQYFGPGTRLLVL.

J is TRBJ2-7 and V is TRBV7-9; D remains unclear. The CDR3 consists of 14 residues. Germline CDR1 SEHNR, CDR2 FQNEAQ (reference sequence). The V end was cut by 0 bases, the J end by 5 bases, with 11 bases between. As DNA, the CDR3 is TGTGCCAGCAGCTTAGCTGTCATAGGAGACGAGCAGTACTTC. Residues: CASSLAVIGDEQYF.